The 7 T cell receptor beta chains reported below all come from one sample, sequenced in a study of PD-L1 blockade in urothelial cancer. Sequencing used immunoSEQ multiplex PCR; TCRdb keeps in-frame clones, though not all of them. The sample lists 48,000 or so clones; roughly 85% were seen once. Documented time point: pretreatment peripheral blood. The sequenced sample was PBMCs, obtained around atezolizumab (anti-PD-L1) treatment. The receptor source for this set is a woman in her fifties or sixties with urothelial cancer.

The gene calls are TRBV5-1 and TRBJ2-1, with TRBD2 matching 10 bases. The CDR3 sequence is 14 residues long. Germline-derived CDR1 and CDR2 are SGHRS and YFSETQ. Trimming cost V 9 bases and J 5 bases; bases outside gene matches: 8. The CDR3 is CATTVLAGDNEQFF. The CDR3, as DNA: TGCGCCACCACGGTCCTAGCGGGAGACAATGAGCAGTTCTTC.

The chain joins TRBV9 to TRBJ2-2; 8 bases map to TRBD2. The CDR3 has 19 amino acids. Unmatched junction bases numbered 10, after V lost 0 bases and J lost 0 bases. CDR1 SGDLS and CDR2 YYNGEE come from the germline V gene. The CDR3 is CASSVGARGGTSNTGELFF. In nucleotides, the CDR3 is TGTGCCAGCAGCGTAGGGGCCCGCGGGGGGACATCGAACACCGGGGAGCTGTTTTTT.

The chain uses TRBV5-1 and TRBJ2-1, with a weak D call TRBD2 (6 bases). The CDR3 totals 15 residues. Trimming cost V 0 bases and J 8 bases, with 15 bases left between them. Germline V gene sequence: CDR1 SGHRS, CDR2 YFSETQ. CDR3 sequence: CASSLVAPSDDEQFF. The CDR3 DNA reads as TGCGCCAGCAGCTTGGTAGCCCCTAGCGACGATGAGCAGTTCTTC.

The genes are TRBV6-5 and TRBJ2-1; TRBD2 aligns across 8 bases. Germline-derived CDR1 and CDR2 are MNHEY and SVGAGI. The CDR3 covers 13 residues. Trimming cost V 6 bases and J 9 bases; bases outside gene matches: 7. The CDR3 bases are TGTGCCAGCAGCCCTAGCGGGTTTACTGAGCAGTTCTTC. The encoded protein is CASSPSGFTEQFF.

The genes are TRBV2 and TRBJ1-5; 8 bases agree with TRBD1. V lost 4 bases, J lost 0 bases, and 23 bases stayed unmatched. Germline V gene data show CDR1 as SNHLY and CDR2 as FYNNEI. This CDR3 comprises 22 residues. For the CDR3, the DNA is TGTGCCAGCAGTGTGGAACAGTATTTCCGGGACAGGAATTTTGGTAGCAATCAGCCCCAGCATTTT. Its protein product is CASSVEQYFRDRNFGSNQPQHF.

This CDR3 is CASSLPLAGGEQYF. For the CDR3, the DNA is TGTGCCAGCAGCTTGCCACTAGCGGGAGGCGAGCAGTACTTC. The chain employs TRBV7-2 and TRBJ2-7, with 12 bases identical to TRBD2. CDR1 is SGHTA and CDR2 is FQGNSA in the germline V gene. Trimming took 3 bases from V and 6 from J; bases not matched to a gene: 3. CDR3 size: 14 residues.

The V gene is TRBV18, the J gene TRBJ2-2; tentative D call: TRBD1 (7 bases). The CDR3 consists of 17 residues. The ends were cut back, 4 bases at V and 0 bases at J, with 15 bases in the middle. CDR1 and CDR2 from the germline V gene are KGHSH and LQKENI. This chain's CDR3 is CASSRTRGAPNTGELFF. The CDR3 DNA reads TGTGCCAGCTCACGAACCAGGGGGGCGCCGAACACCGGGGAGCTGTTTTTT.